The sequence of this T cell receptor (beta chain) was determined in a study of a mutant IDH1 vaccine in newly diagnosed glioma. Study summary: Previous treatment comprised radiotherapy, temozolomide, or both, mostly both.

As for time point: week 47, end of study. In every dose of vaccine, 300 ug of mutant IDH1 20-mer peptide was given alongside topical imiquimod. Patients carried new grade 3 or 4 IDH1-mutant astrocytomas lacking nuclear ATRX. Concerning this clone itself: What it binds is unknown.

Data came from immunoSEQ multiplex PCR; TCRdb stores just in-frame clones and leaves some out. This sample carries approximately 31,000 clones, around 81% of them seen once, and the ten largest clones take around 30%. The CDR3 is 13 residues long. V was cut by 4 bases and J by 4 bases, with 8 bases left in between. Germline V lookup: CDR1 SGHVS, CDR2 FQNEAQ. The chain has TRBV7-8 and TRBJ1-5; D not resolved. The material was PBMCs, obtained from a glioma patient whose treatment included an IDH1 peptide vaccine. The sequence came from a man aged 30 to 39 with glioma. The CDR3 sequence is CASSSNVNQPQHF. Written as DNA, the CDR3 is TGTGCCAGCAGCTCCAACGTAAATCAGCCCCAGCATTTT. Combining the CDR3 with reference TRBV7-8 and TRBJ1-5 gives the whole variable domain GAGVSQSPRYKVAKRGQDVALRCDPISGHVSLFWYQQALGQGPEFLTYFQNEAQLDKSGLPSDRFFAERPEGSVSTLKIQRTQQEDSAVYLCASSSNVNQPQHFGDGTRLSIL.